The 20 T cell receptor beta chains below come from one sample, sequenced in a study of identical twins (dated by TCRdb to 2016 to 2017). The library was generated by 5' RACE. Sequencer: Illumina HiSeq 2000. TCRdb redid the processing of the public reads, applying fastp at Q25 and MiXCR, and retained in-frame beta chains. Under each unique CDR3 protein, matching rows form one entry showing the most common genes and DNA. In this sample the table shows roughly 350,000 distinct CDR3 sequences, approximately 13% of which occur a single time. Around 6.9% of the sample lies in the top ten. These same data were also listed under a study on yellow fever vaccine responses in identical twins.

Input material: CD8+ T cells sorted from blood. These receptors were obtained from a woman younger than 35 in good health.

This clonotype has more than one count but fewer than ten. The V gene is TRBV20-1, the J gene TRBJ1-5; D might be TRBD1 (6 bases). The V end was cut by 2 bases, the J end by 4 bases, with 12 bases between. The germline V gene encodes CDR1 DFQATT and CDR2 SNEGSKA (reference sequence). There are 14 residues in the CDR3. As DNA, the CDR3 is TGCAGTGCTAGATCGCCAGGGGTAAATCAGCCCCAGCATTTT. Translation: CSARSPGVNQPQHF.

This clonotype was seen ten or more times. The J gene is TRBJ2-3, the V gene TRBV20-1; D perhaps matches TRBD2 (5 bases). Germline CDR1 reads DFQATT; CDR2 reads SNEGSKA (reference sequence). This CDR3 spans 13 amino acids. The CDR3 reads CRSRGLRTDTQYF. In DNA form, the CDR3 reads TGCAGAAGCCGCGGGTTGCGCACAGATACGCAGTATTTT.

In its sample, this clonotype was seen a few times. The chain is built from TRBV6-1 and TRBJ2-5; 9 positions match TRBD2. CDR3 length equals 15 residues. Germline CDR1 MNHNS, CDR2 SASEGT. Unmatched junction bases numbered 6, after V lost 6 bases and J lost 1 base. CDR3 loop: CASRSGLAIQETQYF. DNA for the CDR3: TGTGCCAGCAGATCCGGACTAGCGATCCAAGAGACCCAGTACTTC.

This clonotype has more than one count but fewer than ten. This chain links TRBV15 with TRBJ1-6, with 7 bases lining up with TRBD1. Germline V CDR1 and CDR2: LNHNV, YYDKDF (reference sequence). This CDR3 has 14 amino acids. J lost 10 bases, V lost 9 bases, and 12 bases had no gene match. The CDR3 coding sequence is TGTGCCACAGCTCAGAGACAGGGCGGCTCACCCCTCCACTTT. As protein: CATAQRQGGSPLHF.

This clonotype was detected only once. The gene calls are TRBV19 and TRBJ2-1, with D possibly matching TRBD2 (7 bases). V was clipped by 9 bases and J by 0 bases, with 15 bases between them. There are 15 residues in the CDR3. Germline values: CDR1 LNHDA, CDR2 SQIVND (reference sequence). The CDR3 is CASHPRGASYNEQFF. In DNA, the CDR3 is TGTGCCAGCCACCCCCGGGGGGCCTCCTACAATGAGCAGTTCTTC.

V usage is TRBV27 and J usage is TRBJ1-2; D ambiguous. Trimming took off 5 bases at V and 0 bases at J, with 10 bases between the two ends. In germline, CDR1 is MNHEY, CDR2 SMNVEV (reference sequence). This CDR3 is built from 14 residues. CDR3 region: CASSAGDANYGYTF. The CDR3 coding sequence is TGTGCCAGCAGTGCAGGCGACGCTAACTATGGCTACACCTTC.

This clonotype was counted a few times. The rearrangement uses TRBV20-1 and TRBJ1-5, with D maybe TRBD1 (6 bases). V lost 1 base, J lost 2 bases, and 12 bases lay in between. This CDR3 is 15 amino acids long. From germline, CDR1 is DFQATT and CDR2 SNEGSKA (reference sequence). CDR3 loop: CSARAPRGGNQPQHF. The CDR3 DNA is TGCAGTGCTAGAGCCCCCAGGGGAGGCAATCAGCCCCAGCATTTT.

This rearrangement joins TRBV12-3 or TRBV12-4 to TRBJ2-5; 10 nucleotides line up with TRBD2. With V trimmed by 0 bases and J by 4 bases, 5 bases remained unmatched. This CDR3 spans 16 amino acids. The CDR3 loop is CASSLAVLAGTETQYF. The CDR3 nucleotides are TGTGCCAGCAGTTTAGCGGTACTAGCGGGGACAGAGACCCAGTACTTC.

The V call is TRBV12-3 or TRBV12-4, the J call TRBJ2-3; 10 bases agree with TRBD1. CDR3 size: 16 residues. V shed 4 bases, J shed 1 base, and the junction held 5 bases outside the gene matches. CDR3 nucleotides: TGTGCCAGCAGTTCCCCCGGGACAGGGGGCACAGATACGCAGTATTTT. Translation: CASSSPGTGGTDTQYF.

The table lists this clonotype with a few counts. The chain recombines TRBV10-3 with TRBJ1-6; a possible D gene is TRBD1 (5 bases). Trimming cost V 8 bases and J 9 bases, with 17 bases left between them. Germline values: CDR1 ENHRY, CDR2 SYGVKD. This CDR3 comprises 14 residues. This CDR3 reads CAIRGAASGSPLHF. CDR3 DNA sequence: TGTGCCATCCGCGGGGCCGCCTCGGGTTCACCCCTCCACTTT.

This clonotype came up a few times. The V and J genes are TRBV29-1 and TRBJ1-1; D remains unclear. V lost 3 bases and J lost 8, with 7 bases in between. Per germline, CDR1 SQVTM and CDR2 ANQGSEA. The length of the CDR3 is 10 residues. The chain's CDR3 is CSVEREEAFF. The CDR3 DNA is TGCAGCGTTGAGCGGGAAGAAGCTTTCTTT.

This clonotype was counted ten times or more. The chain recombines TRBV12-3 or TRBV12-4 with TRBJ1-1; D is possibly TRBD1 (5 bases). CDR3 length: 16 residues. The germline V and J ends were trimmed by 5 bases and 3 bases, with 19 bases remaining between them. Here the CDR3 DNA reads TGTGCCAGCAGTAGAATATTGGGACGAGTGGACACTGAAGCTTTCTTT. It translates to CASSRILGRVDTEAFF.

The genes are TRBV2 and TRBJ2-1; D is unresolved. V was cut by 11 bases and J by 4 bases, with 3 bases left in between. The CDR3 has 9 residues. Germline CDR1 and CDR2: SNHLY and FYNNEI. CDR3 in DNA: TGTGCCGCATACAATGAGCAGTTCTTC. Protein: CAAYNEQFF.

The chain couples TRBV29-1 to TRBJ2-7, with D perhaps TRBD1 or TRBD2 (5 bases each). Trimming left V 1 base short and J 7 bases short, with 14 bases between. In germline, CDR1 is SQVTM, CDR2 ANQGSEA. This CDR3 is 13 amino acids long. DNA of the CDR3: TGCAGCGTTGAAGTCGCTGCTGGGGGTGAGCAGTACGTC. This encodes CSVEVAAGGEQYV.

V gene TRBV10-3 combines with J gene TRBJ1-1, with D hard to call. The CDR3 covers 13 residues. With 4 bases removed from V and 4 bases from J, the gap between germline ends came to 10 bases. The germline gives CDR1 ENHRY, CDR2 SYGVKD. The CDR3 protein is CAISAEGSTEAFF. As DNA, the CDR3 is TGTGCCATCAGTGCCGAGGGCAGCACTGAAGCTTTCTTT.

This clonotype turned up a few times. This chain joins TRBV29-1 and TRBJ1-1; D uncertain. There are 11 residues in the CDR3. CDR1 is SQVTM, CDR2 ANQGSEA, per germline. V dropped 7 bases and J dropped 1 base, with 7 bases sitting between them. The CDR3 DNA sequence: TGCAGCGGCTCACAGAACACTGAAGCTTTCTTT. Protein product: CSGSQNTEAFF.

Here the CDR3 DNA reads TGTGCCAGCAGTTTAGCGCGGGTTGTAACCTCCTACAATGAGCAGTTCTTC. It translates to CASSLARVVTSYNEQFF. The J gene is TRBJ2-1, the V gene TRBV12-3 or TRBV12-4; D may be TRBD2 (5 bases). Trimming removed 0 bases from V and 0 bases from J, with 12 bases in between. This CDR3 is 17 amino acids long.

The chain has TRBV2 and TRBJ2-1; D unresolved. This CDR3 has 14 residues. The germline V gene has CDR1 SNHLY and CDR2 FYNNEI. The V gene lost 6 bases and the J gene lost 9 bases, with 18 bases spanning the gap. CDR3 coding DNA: TGTGCCAGCAGCCCCGGTTCCGCCTGGGGTGAGCAGTTCTTC. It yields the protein CASSPGSAWGEQFF.

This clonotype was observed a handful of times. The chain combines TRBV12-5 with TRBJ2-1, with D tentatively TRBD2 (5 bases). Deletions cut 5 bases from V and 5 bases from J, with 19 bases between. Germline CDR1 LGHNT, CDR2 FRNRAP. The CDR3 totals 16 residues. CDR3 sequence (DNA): TGTGCTAGTGGTCTCGAACATTGGGAGCCCAACAATGAGCAGTTCTTC. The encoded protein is CASGLEHWEPNNEQFF.

In DNA, the CDR3 is TGTGCCAGCAGCGTACGCCGGGGCACTGAAGCTTTCTTT. Protein: CASSVRRGTEAFF. This sequence joins TRBV9 and TRBJ1-1; D is unresolved. The CDR3 is 13 amino acids. V was trimmed by 1 base and J by 4 bases, leaving 8 bases between them. Germline values: CDR1 SGDLS, CDR2 YYNGEE.